These 31 T cell receptor beta chains share one sample of origin, sequenced in a study of radiotherapy plus CTLA-4 blockade in lung cancer. Profiling relied on immunoSEQ multiplex PCR, and the TCRdb table lists in-frame clones only, not all of them. The sample holds 75,000 or so clones, about 80% seen once. This specimen consisted of peripheral blood, obtained from a patient treated with radiotherapy plus ipilimumab. Receptors originate from a human donor with non-small cell lung cancer who had a complete response to radiotherapy plus ipilimumab.

This clone was detected once. The V and J genes are TRBV7-2 and TRBJ2-1; D ambiguous. The CDR3 length is 13 residues. Between the trimmed V and J ends, which lost 5 bases and 8 bases, there was a span of 13 bases. CDR1 and CDR2 from the germline V gene are SGHTA and FQGNSA. This chain's CDR3 is CASSPSPLDEQFF. Here the CDR3 DNA reads TGTGCCAGCAGCCCCTCTCCCCTCGATGAGCAGTTCTTC.

The genes are TRBV4-1 and TRBJ1-2; 8 bases are a match to TRBD1. The CDR3 contains 14 residues. The V segment lost 4 bases and the J segment 2 bases; nucleotides outside the gene matches: 3. Per germline, CDR1 MGHRA and CDR2 YSYEKL. The chain's CDR3 is CASSPDRENYGYTF. Here the CDR3 DNA reads TGCGCCAGCAGCCCGGACAGGGAAAACTATGGCTACACCTTC.

This rearrangement joins TRBV10-2 to TRBJ1-2, with no clear D. CDR3 length: 15 residues. CDR1 is WSHSY and CDR2 is SAAADI in the germline V gene. V shed 0 bases and J shed 8 bases, with 16 bases lying between them. The CDR3 is CASSESAEFLRGYTF. CDR3 DNA: TGCGCCAGCAGTGAGTCTGCAGAGTTCCTACGCGGCTACACCTTC.

This clone was found a few times. The V call is TRBV29-1, the J call TRBJ1-1; D is ambiguous. Per germline, CDR1 SQVTM and CDR2 ANQGSEA. CDR3 length: 10 amino acids. Trimming took 7 bases from V and 8 from J, leaving 11 bases between them. CDR3 nucleotides: TGCAGCGGGGCGCAGACCGAAGCTTTCTTT. It yields the protein CSGAQTEAFF. Full variable domain (rest looked up from reference TRBV29-1 and TRBJ1-1): SAVISQKPSRDICQRGTSLTIQCQVDSQVTMMFWYRQQPGQSLTLIATANQGSEATYESGFVIDKFPISRPNLTFSTLTVSNMSPEDSSIYLCSGAQTEAFFGQGTRLTVV.

The chain has TRBV6-1 and TRBJ2-3; 9 nucleotides match TRBD2. The CDR3 loop spans 16 amino acids. V shed 3 bases, J shed 5 bases, and the junction held 9 bases outside the gene matches. Germline V CDR1 and CDR2: MNHNS, SASEGT. In DNA form, the CDR3 reads TGTGCCAGCAGTGACGGAGCGGGGGGAATTGTAGATACGCAGTATTTT. Residues: CASSDGAGGIVDTQYF.

This chain connects TRBV7-9 to TRBJ2-7, with TRBD2 as a possible D gene (5 bases). CDR3 size: 14 residues. V was trimmed by 0 bases and J by 3 bases, leaving 9 bases between them. Germline CDR1 and CDR2: SEHNR and FQNEAQ (reference sequence). Here the CDR3 reads CASSLAGGIYEQYF. In nucleotides, the CDR3 is TGTGCCAGCAGCTTAGCAGGAGGAATCTACGAGCAGTACTTC.

This chain joins TRBV7-6 and TRBJ1-4; 10 nucleotides line up with TRBD1. The CDR3 length is 16 residues. Germline V gene data show CDR1 as SGHVS and CDR2 as FNYEAQ. J lost 3 bases, V lost 5 bases, and 6 bases had no gene match. CDR3 amino acids: CASSQGQGLSNEKLFF. For the CDR3, the DNA is TGTGCCAGCAGCCAGGGACAGGGGTTGTCTAATGAAAAACTGTTTTTT.

This sequence joins TRBV2 and TRBJ1-3; possible D gene TRBD1, 5 bases. V was clipped by 2 bases and J by 0 bases, with 14 bases between them. The length of the CDR3 is 17 residues. The germline V gene encodes CDR1 SNHLY and CDR2 FYNNEI. The CDR3 protein is CASSELGLFFSGNTIYF. The CDR3 DNA sequence: TGTGCCAGCAGTGAATTGGGACTGTTTTTCTCTGGAAACACCATATATTTT.

A single count supports this clone. The V call is TRBV6-6, the J call TRBJ2-7, with TRBD1 identical over 9 bases. The CDR3 consists of 14 residues. V trimming: 11 bases; J trimming: 1 base; junction bases outside the gene matches: 9. The germline V gene encodes CDR1 MNHNY and CDR2 SVGAGI (reference sequence). The CDR3 DNA is TGTGCCCTAGTGTATGGGACAGGGTCCTACGAGCAGTACTTC. Protein product: CALVYGTGSYEQYF.

The rearrangement joins TRBV19 to TRBJ2-6; D is perhaps TRBD2 (6 bases). V lost 9 bases to trimming and J lost 0 bases, with 12 bases between them. The CDR3 sequence is 15 residues long. The germline CDR1 and CDR2 sequences are LNHDA and SQIVND (reference sequence). The CDR3 protein is CASSGLFSGANVLTF. CDR3 nucleotides: TGTGCCAGCTCGGGACTGTTCTCTGGGGCCAACGTCCTGACTTTC.

The chain carries TRBV19 and TRBJ1-1, with TRBD1 as a possible D gene (5 bases). Deletions cut 1 base from V and 2 bases from J, with 17 bases between. Germline CDR1 and CDR2: LNHDA and SQIVND (reference sequence). The CDR3 extends over 17 amino acids. CDR3 residues: CASSIALGTGSNTEAFF. The DNA for the CDR3 is TGTGCCAGTAGTATAGCCCTAGGGACGGGATCTAACACTGAAGCTTTCTTT.

This rearrangement joins TRBV30 to TRBJ1-2; TRBD1 matches 7 bases. CDR1 is GTSNPN, CDR2 SVGIG, per germline (reference sequence). The CDR3 covers 14 residues. Trimming at V came to 1 base and at J to 3 bases, leaving 5 bases not matched to a gene. CDR3 coding DNA: TGTGCCTGGAGTGGAGAGACAGGGCACTATGGCTACACCTTC. It specifies CAWSGETGHYGYTF.

In DNA, the CDR3 is TGTGCCAGCAGCTCGACGGGACTCTCTGGAAACACCATATATTTT. This sequence encodes CASSSTGLSGNTIYF. The rearrangement joins TRBV7-2 to TRBJ1-3; possible D gene TRBD1, 5 bases. Germline V gene data show CDR1 as SGHTA and CDR2 as FQGNSA. The CDR3 is 15 amino acids. Trimming left V 4 bases short and J 0 bases short, with 10 bases between.

The rearrangement links TRBV19 to TRBJ2-7; D possibly corresponds to TRBD1 (5 bases). This CDR3 is built from 15 residues. The V gene's germline CDR1 is LNHDA and CDR2 SQIVND (reference sequence). V was pared by 4 bases and J by 3 bases, with 16 bases between. The CDR3 loop is CASSTPGQGGYEQYF. The CDR3 DNA reads TGTGCCAGTAGTACGCCAGGTCAGGGTGGCTACGAGCAGTACTTC.

The chain has TRBV5-5 and TRBJ1-2; D not resolved. V was trimmed by 5 bases and J by 3 bases, leaving 23 bases between them. Per the germline V gene, CDR1 is SGHKS and CDR2 is YYEKEE (reference sequence). The CDR3 consists of 17 residues. The CDR3 spells CASRPRQLGGTDYGYTF. CDR3 in DNA: TGTGCCAGCAGACCACGGCAATTAGGAGGAACCGACTATGGCTACACCTTC. Full variable domain (outside the CDR3, taken from reference TRBV5-5 and TRBJ1-2): DAGVTQSPTHLIKTRGQQVTLRCSPISGHKSVSWYQQVLGQGPQFIFQYYEKEERGRGNFPDRFSARQFPNYSSELNVNALLLGDSALYLCASRPRQLGGTDYGYTFGSGTRLTVV.

The CDR3 reads CAWTRRSLGYTF. The CDR3 DNA is TGTGCCTGGACCCGCCGCAGTTTAGGCTACACCTTC. The chain carries TRBV30 and TRBJ1-2; no definite D call. Deletions cut 4 bases from V and 8 bases from J, with 14 bases between. CDR3 length: 12 residues. Germline V gene sequence: CDR1 GTSNPN, CDR2 SVGIG (reference sequence).

The chain carries TRBV11-3 and TRBJ1-4, with D possibly being TRBD1 (5 bases). The CDR3 contains 13 residues. Per the germline V gene, CDR1 is SGHNT and CDR2 is YENEEA. Trimming stripped 3 bases from V and 11 bases from J, with 13 bases between. The CDR3 protein is CASSLNPGAKLFF. CDR3 bases: TGTGCCAGCAGCTTGAACCCCGGGGCCAAACTGTTTTTT.

The chain uses TRBV30 and TRBJ1-2; D remains ambiguous. The V gene lost 4 bases and the J gene lost 4 bases, with 13 bases spanning the gap. This CDR3 comprises 13 residues. Looked up from germline, CDR1 is GTSNPN and CDR2 is SVGIG (reference sequence). CDR3 amino acids: CAWNTGFRYGYTF. Here the CDR3 DNA reads TGTGCCTGGAATACGGGGTTCCGCTATGGCTACACCTTC.

The chain employs TRBV5-1 and TRBJ1-6, with a possible D match to TRBD1 (5 bases). This CDR3 is built from 16 residues. V was pared by 2 bases and J by 0 bases, with 9 bases between. Germline V CDR1 and CDR2: SGHRS, YFSETQ. CDR3 DNA sequence: TGCGCCAGCAGCTTCGAAGGGGCCTCCTATAATTCACCCCTCCACTTT. This encodes CASSFEGASYNSPLHF.

There are a few counts of this clone. The chain joins TRBV18 to TRBJ2-1, with 9 bases that match TRBD2. Per the germline V gene, CDR1 is KGHSH and CDR2 is LQKENI. CDR3 size: 16 residues. The V gene end was trimmed by 0 bases and the J gene end by 7 bases; junction bases not matched to a gene: 7. The CDR3 DNA reads TGTGCCAGCTCACCACCGGCGGGGGGGCTTAGGAATGAGCAGTTCTTC. It is translated as CASSPPAGGLRNEQFF.

The J gene is TRBJ1-5, the V gene TRBV15, with D perhaps TRBD1 (5 bases). CDR3 length: 18 residues. The V end was cut by 5 bases, the J end by 0 bases, with 20 bases between. CDR1 and CDR2 (germline): LNHNV, YYDKDF (reference sequence). The CDR3 region has the DNA TGTGCCACCAGCGGGGGAGGGGTTTCCAAAAGTAGCAATCAGCCCCAGCATTTT. Translated, it gives CATSGGGVSKSSNQPQHF.

As to this clone: One junction end disagrees with the germline gene, perhaps due to a read error. The V call is TRBV7-8, the J call TRBJ2-7; 7 nucleotides agree with TRBD1. Looked up from germline, CDR1 is SGHVS and CDR2 is FQNEAQ. The CDR3 contains 11 residues. The CDR3 DNA follows: TGTGCCAGCAGCTCACCGGGACAGTGGGACTTC. Its translation: CASSSPGQWDF.

This chain links TRBV6-5 with TRBJ1-2; D not resolved. This CDR3 comprises 15 residues. From germline, CDR1 is MNHEY and CDR2 SVGAGI. Trimming pared 6 bases from V and 0 bases from J, leaving 14 bases between. This chain's CDR3 is CASSPQKISNYGYTF. CDR3 in DNA: TGTGCCAGCAGCCCCCAGAAGATTTCTAACTATGGCTACACCTTC.

The chain links TRBV7-2 to TRBJ1-2, with unresolved D. The CDR3 is made up of 13 amino acids. The V end lost 0 bases, the J end lost 5 bases, and 7 bases lay between the germline ends. Germline-derived CDR1 and CDR2 are SGHTA and FQGNSA. CDR3 sequence reads: CASSLASDYGYTF. The CDR3 nucleotides read TGTGCCAGCAGCTTAGCGTCAGATTATGGCTACACCTTC.

The gene calls are TRBV6-4 and TRBJ1-2; D is uncertain. The CDR3 consists of 15 residues. Trimming removed 3 bases at V and 0 bases at J, with 11 bases between. Germline V gene lookup returns CDR1 MRHNA and CDR2 SNTAGT. CDR3 sequence reads: CASSEFASTNYGYTF. The CDR3 DNA sequence: TGTGCCAGCAGTGAATTCGCCTCTACTAACTATGGCTACACCTTC.

The chain carries TRBV2 and TRBJ2-7, with D tentatively TRBD1 (5 bases). The CDR3 has 12 amino acids. The germline V gene encodes CDR1 SNHLY and CDR2 FYNNEI. V gave up 2 bases and J gave up 9 bases, with 11 bases separating them. CDR3 nucleotides: TGTGCCAGCAGTGAAAGTGGCGACAGGCAGTACGTC. This codes for CASSESGDRQYV.

This clone has more than one count but fewer than ten. The chain carries TRBV4-3 and TRBJ2-7; perhaps TRBD2 as D (6 bases). Trimming removed 4 bases at V and 0 bases at J, with 16 bases between. Per the germline V gene, CDR1 is LGHNA and CDR2 is YSLEER. The CDR3 runs 16 residues. DNA of the CDR3: TGCGCCAGCAGCCTTAACTGGGGGGAACTCTCCTACGAGCAGTACTTC. Amino acids: CASSLNWGELSYEQYF.

The CDR3 bases are TGCGCCAGCAGCTCCGGACCGACAGTAGGTGAAACGCAGTATTTT. Translation: CASSSGPTVGETQYF. The chain has TRBV5-1 and TRBJ2-3; TRBD1 is a possible D gene (5 bases). The CDR3 is 15 amino acids. Trimming pared 3 bases from V and 9 bases from J, leaving 20 bases between. From germline, CDR1 is SGHRS and CDR2 YFSETQ.

This chain connects TRBV30 to TRBJ2-2, with TRBD1 matching 8 bases. Germline V gene data show CDR1 as GTSNPN and CDR2 as SVGIG (reference sequence). The CDR3 covers 13 residues. After removal of 4 bases from V and 3 bases from J, the junction contained 1 base not matched to a gene. The CDR3 protein is CAWNRGDTGELFF. The CDR3 DNA is TGTGCCTGGAACAGGGGGGACACCGGGGAGCTGTTTTTT.

V and J are TRBV5-1 and TRBJ2-3; 13 nucleotides align to TRBD2. Germline V gene lookup returns CDR1 SGHRS and CDR2 YFSETQ. The CDR3 loop spans 18 amino acids. V gave up 0 bases and J gave up 1 base; unmatched junction bases: 5. The CDR3 sequence is CASSLEGTSGKRTDTQYF. For the CDR3, the DNA is TGCGCCAGCAGCTTGGAAGGGACTAGCGGGAAACGCACAGATACGCAGTATTTT.

This clone occurred once. V and J are TRBV6-1 and TRBJ1-3; D not certain. Trimming cost V 8 bases and J 0 bases, with 14 bases left between them. The CDR3 extends over 15 amino acids. Germline V gene sequence: CDR1 MNHNS, CDR2 SASEGT. CDR3 DNA sequence: TGTGCCAGCGTGAATACGGTGAGCTCTGGAAACACCATATATTTT. Residues: CASVNTVSSGNTIYF.